The 6 T cell receptor beta chains below come from one sample, sequenced in a study of T cell clonotyping in hematopoietic cell transplantation. Time point specified: recipient sample about 28 days before transplant, after cytoreduction. This table comes from immunoSEQ multiplex PCR, and its TCRdb copy is limited to in-frame clones, with some not included. The sample records some 76,000 clones, 90% to 96% being singletons. The starting material was peripheral blood mononuclear cells, obtained before stem cell transplant. The receptors come from a woman in her forties or fifties with acute myeloid leukemia. Some clones in this sample may be carry-over from other donors' samples.

The chain has TRBV5-6 and TRBJ2-2; 7 bases match TRBD1. CDR3 size: 13 residues. Trimming took 2 bases from V and 7 from J; bases not matched to a gene: 2. The germline gives CDR1 SGHDT, CDR2 YYEEEE. Here the CDR3 reads CASSFTGVGELFF. As DNA, the CDR3 is TGTGCCAGCAGCTTCACAGGGGTCGGGGAGCTGTTTTTT.

The CDR3 coding sequence is TGTGCCAGCAGTTACTCGACCGCTACCTACGAGCAGTACTTC. Its protein product is CASSYSTATYEQYF. The V call is TRBV6-6, the J call TRBJ2-5, with D unclear. The tail of the sequence fits TRBJ2-7 better, so the J call may be wrong. Per the germline V gene, CDR1 is MNHNY and CDR2 is SVGAGI (reference sequence). The CDR3 is made up of 14 amino acids.

V gene TRBV5-1 combines with J gene TRBJ1-2; possibly TRBD1 for D (6 bases). CDR3 length: 14 residues. Germline loops: CDR1 SGHRS, CDR2 YFSETQ. The V end lost 3 bases, the J end lost 3 bases, and 12 bases lay between the germline ends. Here the CDR3 reads CASSWTAIDYGYTF. For the CDR3, the DNA is TGCGCCAGCAGCTGGACAGCTATAGACTATGGCTACACCTTC.

V gene TRBV28 combines with J gene TRBJ2-3; 7 bases match TRBD1. Germline trimming cut 8 bases from V and 0 bases from J; bases unmatched to any gene: 2. Germline values: CDR1 MDHEN, CDR2 SYDVKM. There are 13 residues in the CDR3. CDR3 in DNA: TGTGCCAGCGGGACAGCTAGCACAGATACGCAGTATTTT. Its translation: CASGTASTDTQYF.

The V gene is TRBV28, the J gene TRBJ1-2; D remains unclear. The germline V and J ends were trimmed by 4 bases and 7 bases, with 13 bases remaining between them. CDR3 length: 13 residues. Germline V lookup: CDR1 MDHEN, CDR2 SYDVKM. Here the CDR3 DNA reads TGTGCCAGCAGTTCCCCCGCGGCAGGTGGCTACACCTTC. It encodes CASSSPAAGGYTF.

The chain has TRBV5-4 and TRBJ1-4; perhaps TRBD1 as D (5 bases). CDR1 is SGHNT, CDR2 YYREEE, per germline (reference sequence). This CDR3 is 15 amino acids long. The ends were cut back, 4 bases at V and 7 bases at J, with 17 bases in the middle. In nucleotides, the CDR3 is TGTGCCAGCAGCCGCGGGGGGGAGGAGAGTGAAAAACTGTTTTTT. Encoded protein: CASSRGGEESEKLFF.